The 14 T cell receptor beta chains listed next were all sequenced from one sample in a study of T cells in Graves' hyperthyroidism and ophthalmopathy. Amplified regions were TCR beta CDR3 sequences from RNA transcripts. The HTBI primer set served for first-round RT-PCR of the TCR CDR3. Via MiXCR, TCRdb re-called the multiplex PCR reads, giving one row per CDR3 protein. The sample has 340,000 or so distinct CDR3 sequences; approximately 18% are singletons. The source material was blood. These receptors originate from a woman aged 50 to 60 with Graves' hyperthyroidism.

This clonotype has only a few counts. The J gene is TRBJ1-4, the V gene TRBV5-1; D may be TRBD1 (5 bases). V was shortened by 3 bases and J by 0 bases, with 9 bases between the two germline ends. The CDR3 extends over 15 amino acids. The germline V gene encodes CDR1 SGHRS and CDR2 YFSETQ. CDR3 nucleotide sequence: TGCGCCAGCAGCTGGACATCCGCAACTAATGAAAAACTGTTTTTT. Translating gives CASSWTSATNEKLFF. The full variable domain, completed using reference TRBV5-1 and TRBJ1-4, is KAGVTQTPRYLIKTRGQQVTLSCSPISGHRSVSWYQQTPGQGLQFLFEYFSETQRNKGNFPGRFSGRQFSNSRSEMNVSTLELGDSALYLCASSWTSATNEKLFFGSGTQLSVL.

This chain uses TRBV30 with TRBJ1-4; D perhaps matches TRBD1 (5 bases). The CDR3 extends over 13 amino acids. Trimming left V 0 bases short and J 8 bases short, with 10 bases between. In germline, CDR1 is GTSNPN, CDR2 SVGIG (reference sequence). Written as DNA, the CDR3 is TGTGCCTGGAGTGTACGCGGGGGAGAAAAACTGTTTTTT. Translating it yields CAWSVRGGEKLFF. Filled out from reference TRBV30 and TRBJ1-4, the complete variable domain reads SQTIHQWPATLVQPVGSPLSLECTVEGTSNPNLYWYRQAAGRGLQLLFYSVGIGQISSEVPQNLSASRPQDRQFILSSKKLLLSDSGFYLCAWSVRGGEKLFFGSGTQLSVL.

The V call is TRBV4-1, the J call TRBJ1-3, with D maybe TRBD1 (5 bases). V was cut by 0 bases and J by 2 bases, with 11 bases left in between. Germline lookup yields CDR1 MGHRA and CDR2 YSYEKL. CDR3 length: 16 amino acids. The CDR3 DNA follows: TGCGCCAGCAGCCAAGACGGCAGGGACCCTGGAAACACCATATATTTT. It is translated as CASSQDGRDPGNTIYF.

This chain links TRBV7-9 with TRBJ1-2; no firm D call. The CDR3 runs 15 residues. CDR1 SEHNR and CDR2 FQNEAQ come from the germline V gene (reference sequence). V lost 4 bases and J 4 bases, leaving 16 bases between the germline ends. In DNA, the CDR3 is TGTGCCAGCAGCTCTCTCATGGGTGAATTCTATGGCTACACCTTC. Its protein is CASSSLMGEFYGYTF.

This clonotype turned up a few times. CDR3 loop: CASSQTGTGYGYTF. CDR3 bases: TGTGCCAGCAGCCAAACAGGGACGGGCTATGGCTACACCTTC. The rearrangement links TRBV3-1 to TRBJ1-2; a possible D gene is TRBD1 (6 bases). This CDR3 contains 14 residues. The germline gives CDR1 LGHDT, CDR2 YNNKEL (reference sequence). With 2 bases removed from V and 4 bases from J, the gap between germline ends came to 11 bases.

This clonotype has a handful of counts. The gene calls are TRBV7-9 and TRBJ2-1, with D perhaps TRBD2 (5 bases). This CDR3 is 18 amino acids long. The V end lost 5 bases, the J end lost 5 bases, and 25 bases lay between the germline ends. CDR1 SEHNR and CDR2 FQNEAQ come from the germline V gene (reference sequence). CDR3 sequence (DNA): TGTGCCAGCAGCCCCATCGCGACGACTACCGAAAGGGACAATGAGCAGTTCTTC. Protein: CASSPIATTTERDNEQFF.

The chain carries TRBV7-2 and TRBJ2-5; D is possibly TRBD1 (5 bases). The CDR3 is 14 residues long. Germline CDR1 is SGHTA and CDR2 is FQGNSA. The V end was cut by 2 bases, the J end by 3 bases, with 10 bases between. As DNA, the CDR3 is TGTGCCAGCAGCTTAAGGGCCAGGGAAGAGACCCAGTACTTC. This sequence encodes CASSLRAREETQYF.

The chain combines TRBV20-1 with TRBJ1-2, with a tentative D call TRBD1 (5 bases). Germline CDR1 DFQATT, CDR2 SNEGSKA (reference sequence). This CDR3 comprises 12 residues. V lost 7 bases, J lost 8 bases, and 17 bases lay in between. The chain's CDR3 is CSGTPFRDGYTF. Written as DNA, the CDR3 is TGCAGTGGCACCCCGTTCCGGGACGGCTACACCTTC.

This clonotype was observed at least ten times. The chain uses TRBV11-2 and TRBJ2-1; 16 bases map to TRBD2. Trimming removed 1 base from V and 3 bases from J; junction bases left unmatched: 6. Germline CDR1 SGHAT, CDR2 FQNNGV. The CDR3 consists of 19 residues. Here the CDR3 DNA reads TGTGCCAGCAGCTTAGTAGGGACTAGCGGGGGGGCCCTCTACAATGAGCAGTTCTTC. Translated, it gives CASSLVGTSGGALYNEQFF.

There are a few counts of this clonotype. The chain recombines TRBV2 with TRBJ1-2; 11 nucleotides match TRBD1. V gave up 7 bases and J gave up 4 bases; unmatched junction bases: 17. From germline, CDR1 is SNHLY and CDR2 FYNNEI. The CDR3 totals 18 residues. This CDR3 reads CASNNPRDRGKPTYGYTF. The CDR3 DNA follows: TGTGCCAGCAACAATCCCCGGGACAGGGGGAAACCTACCTATGGCTACACCTTC.

A few counts support this clonotype. This rearrangement joins TRBV20-1 to TRBJ2-3, with no clear D. Per germline, CDR1 DFQATT and CDR2 SNEGSKA (reference sequence). The length of the CDR3 is 16 residues. Between the trimmed V and J ends, which lost 1 base and 0 bases, there was a span of 14 bases. The CDR3 nucleotides are TGCAGTGCTAGAGCGGGCGGCCTTCCTAGCACAGATACGCAGTATTTT. The encoded protein is CSARAGGLPSTDTQYF.

This clonotype was observed many times. The chain couples TRBV29-1 to TRBJ2-1; 7 bases match TRBD1. Unmatched junction bases numbered 8, after V lost 4 bases and J lost 2 bases. The CDR3 has 15 residues. CDR1 is SQVTM, CDR2 ANQGSEA, per germline. The CDR3 DNA sequence: TGCAGCGTTGCCCGGGACAGTAGCACCTACAATGAGCAGTTCTTC. Amino acids: CSVARDSSTYNEQFF.

In its sample, this clonotype was seen a few times. DNA for the CDR3: TGCGCCAGCCCCGGGGGACTAGCGGGAGTTTTGTCCTACAATGAGCAGTTCTTC. Its translation: CASPGGLAGVLSYNEQFF. This chain joins TRBV10-1 and TRBJ2-1, with 14 bases identical to TRBD2. Germline CDR1 is WNHNN and CDR2 is SYGVQD (reference sequence). The V segment lost 8 bases and the J segment 1 base; nucleotides outside the gene matches: 10. This CDR3 has 18 amino acids.

This clonotype was detected ten times or more. The rearrangement links TRBV15 to TRBJ1-4; D remains unclear. Trimming removed 5 bases from V and 0 bases from J, with 19 bases in between. The length of the CDR3 is 18 residues. Germline values: CDR1 LNHNV, CDR2 YYDKDF (reference sequence). CDR3 sequence reads: CATSERAHLVATNEKLFF. The DNA for the CDR3 is TGTGCCACCAGCGAAAGAGCCCACCTTGTTGCAACTAATGAAAAACTGTTTTTT.